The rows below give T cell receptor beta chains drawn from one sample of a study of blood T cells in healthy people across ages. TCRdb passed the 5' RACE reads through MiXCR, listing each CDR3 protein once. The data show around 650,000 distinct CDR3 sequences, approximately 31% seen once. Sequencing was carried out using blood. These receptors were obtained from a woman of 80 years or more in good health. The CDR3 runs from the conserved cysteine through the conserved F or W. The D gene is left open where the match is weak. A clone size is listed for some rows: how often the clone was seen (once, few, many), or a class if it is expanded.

CSGWVVTYNEQFF	TGCAGCGGATGGGTCGTCACCTACAATGAGCAGTTCTTC	TRBV29-1	TRBJ2-1	.	.
CASQPGQPGEQYF	TGCGCCAGCCAGCCGGGACAACCGGGGGAGCAGTACTTC	TRBV4-1	TRBJ2-4	.	.
CASSLSGSVYEQYF	TGTGCCAGCAGCTTGAGCGGGAGTGTCTACGAGCAGTACTTC	TRBV11-1	TRBJ2-7	TRBD2	many
CSAVGQPGTGELFF	TGCAGTGCCGTGGGACAGCCAGGGACCGGGGAGCTGTTTTTT	TRBV20-1	TRBJ2-2	TRBD1	.
CASSLPLPGQGALNYGYTF	TGTGCCAGCAGCTTACCCCTACCGGGACAGGGCGCTTTAAACTATGGCTACACCTTC	TRBV5-6	TRBJ1-2	TRBD1	many
CAWSVSLLGSNGYTF	TGTGCCTGGAGTGTATCCCTACTGGGTAGCAATGGCTACACCTTC	TRBV30	TRBJ1-2	.	.
CASTGRGGQGVSKPQHF	TGTGCCAGCACCGGACGGGGGGGGCAAGGGGTCTCAAAGCCCCAGCATTTT	TRBV6-2/TRBV6-3	TRBJ1-5	.	many
CASSETFTGAGYTF	TGTGCCAGCAGTGAGACCTTTACAGGGGCCGGCTACACCTTC	TRBV2	TRBJ1-2	TRBD1	.
CASSYGRQPQHF	TGTGCCAGCAGTTACGGTCGCCAGCCCCAGCATTTT	TRBV6-2/TRBV6-3	TRBJ1-5	.	.
CASSRPSSGANVLTF	TGTGCCAGTAGCCGTCCAAGCTCTGGGGCCAACGTCCTGACTTTC	TRBV27	TRBJ2-6	.	many
CASTPAGGLYEQYF	TGTGCCAGCACCCCAGCGGGAGGTTTGTACGAGCAGTACTTC	TRBV6-5	TRBJ2-7	TRBD2	.
CAWKMDGGNQPQHF	TGTGCCTGGAAAATGGACGGGGGGAATCAGCCCCAGCATTTT	TRBV30	TRBJ1-5	.	many
CASSESRAPNSPLHF	TGTGCCAGCAGTGAATCCCGGGCTCCAAATTCACCCCTCCACTTT	TRBV6-1	TRBJ1-6	.	few
CSVEGIAGNTIYF	TGCAGCGTTGAAGGGATCGCTGGAAACACCATATATTTT	TRBV29-1	TRBJ1-3	.	.
CSFRSGDPYNEQFF	TGCAGCTTCCGATCAGGGGACCCCTACAATGAGCAGTTCTTC	TRBV29-1	TRBJ2-1	.	.
CASKAGVEYEQYF	TGTGCCAGCAAGGCGGGGGTCGAGTACGAGCAGTACTTC	TRBV12-3/TRBV12-4	TRBJ2-7	TRBD2	many
CSAETSSYNEQFF	TGCAGCGCTGAGACTAGCAGCTACAATGAGCAGTTCTTC	TRBV29-1	TRBJ2-1	TRBD2	many
CASSLDRISRNQETQYF	TGTGCCAGCAGCTTAGACAGGATTTCTCGGAACCAAGAGACCCAGTACTTC	TRBV7-2	TRBJ2-5	.	many
CASSPALARIKIQYF	TGTGCCAGCAGCCCCGCGCTAGCCCGGATTAAAATTCAGTACTTC	TRBV7-2	TRBJ2-4	.	.
CASSLELAGRNEQFF	TGTGCCAGCAGCTTAGAACTAGCGGGGAGGAATGAGCAGTTCTTC	TRBV7-3	TRBJ2-1	TRBD2	many
CASSFGQALNEQFF	TGCGCCAGCAGCTTCGGACAGGCCCTCAATGAGCAGTTCTTC	TRBV5-1	TRBJ2-1	TRBD1	many
CASRSSGGAHEQYF	TGTGCCAGCCGTTCTAGCGGGGGGGCCCATGAGCAGTACTTC	TRBV6-2/TRBV6-3	TRBJ2-7	TRBD2	few
CASSAPDTHGYTF	TGTGCCAGCAGCGCCCCGGACACACATGGCTACACCTTC	TRBV7-6	TRBJ1-2	.	many
CASSLSTSGQTEAFF	TGTGCCAGCAGTTTATCGACATCCGGGCAGACTGAAGCTTTCTTT	TRBV27	TRBJ1-1	.	many
CASSDAGGAANTIYF	TGTGCCAGCAGCGATGCAGGGGGGGCTGCGAACACCATATATTTT	TRBV12-3/TRBV12-4	TRBJ1-3	TRBD1	few
CAWSGAGPGANVLTF	TGTGCCTGGAGTGGCGCAGGGCCCGGGGCCAACGTCCTGACTTTC	TRBV30	TRBJ2-6	.	.
CASSQVPAGENIQYF	TGTGCCAGCAGCCAAGTCCCAGCGGGGGAAAACATTCAGTACTTC	TRBV3-1	TRBJ2-4	TRBD2	.
CASNSRDSSNQPQHF	TGTGCCAGTAATTCGAGGGACAGCAGCAATCAGCCCCAGCATTTT	TRBV19	TRBJ1-5	TRBD1	few
CASSLSSGHLNSPLHF	TGTGCCAGCAGTTTATCTTCTGGACACTTAAATTCACCCCTCCACTTT	TRBV27	TRBJ1-6	.	many
CASSLVGRTEQYF	TGTGCCAGCAGCTTAGTAGGCCGTACCGAGCAGTACTTC	TRBV13	TRBJ2-7	.	.
CASSRQWALSYEQYF	TGTGCCAGCAGCCGTCAGTGGGCTCTTTCCTACGAGCAGTACTTC	TRBV12-3/TRBV12-4	TRBJ2-7	.	few
CASSMTAEKLFF	TGTGCCAGTAGTATGACAGCTGAAAAACTGTTTTTT	TRBV19	TRBJ1-4	.	.
CASSLDGTGEAFF	TGTGCCAGCAGCTTAGATGGGACAGGGGAAGCTTTCTTT	TRBV11-2	TRBJ1-1	TRBD1	few
CASSYLRAGTQYF	TGTGCCAGCAGTTACCTCCGCGCAGGTACGCAGTATTTT	TRBV6-2/TRBV6-3	TRBJ2-3	.	many
CSARQLGGRTYRGYTF	TGCAGTGCCAGGCAACTTGGGGGACGGACGTATCGGGGCTACACCTTC	TRBV20-1	TRBJ1-2	.	.
CACQVGARRSPLHF	TGTGCCTGCCAAGTCGGGGCGCGGCGTTCACCCCTCCACTTT	TRBV5-6	TRBJ1-6	.	.
CAITTAGDTDTQYF	TGTGCCATCACCACAGCGGGGGACACAGATACGCAGTATTTT	TRBV10-3	TRBJ2-3	TRBD2	many
CATIQGDPGANVLTF	TGTGCCACCATCCAGGGGGACCCTGGGGCCAACGTCCTGACTTTC	TRBV24-1	TRBJ2-6	TRBD1	.
CAISEPRQGADTQYF	TGTGCCATCAGTGAGCCCAGACAGGGGGCAGATACGCAGTATTTT	TRBV10-3	TRBJ2-3	TRBD1	many
CASSSRNTQYF	TGTGCCAGCAGTTCTAGGAATACGCAGTATTTT	TRBV12-3/TRBV12-4	TRBJ2-3	.	.
CSARWTGSLRTGNQPQHF	TGCAGTGCTAGATGGACAGGGAGTCTCAGGACGGGCAATCAGCCCCAGCATTTT	TRBV20-1	TRBJ1-5	TRBD1	many